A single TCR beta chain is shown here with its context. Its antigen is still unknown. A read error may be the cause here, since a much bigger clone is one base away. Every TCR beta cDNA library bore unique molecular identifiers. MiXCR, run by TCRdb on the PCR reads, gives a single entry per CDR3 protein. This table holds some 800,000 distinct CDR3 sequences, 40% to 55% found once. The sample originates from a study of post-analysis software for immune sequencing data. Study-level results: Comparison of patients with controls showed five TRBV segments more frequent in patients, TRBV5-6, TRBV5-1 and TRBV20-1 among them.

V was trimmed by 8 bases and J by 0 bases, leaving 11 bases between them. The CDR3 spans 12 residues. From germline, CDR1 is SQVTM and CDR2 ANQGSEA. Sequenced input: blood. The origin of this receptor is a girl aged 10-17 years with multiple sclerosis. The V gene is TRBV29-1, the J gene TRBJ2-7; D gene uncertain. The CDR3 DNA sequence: TGCAGCATTGTAGTAAGCTCCTACGAGCAGTACTTC. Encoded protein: CSIVVSSYEQYF.